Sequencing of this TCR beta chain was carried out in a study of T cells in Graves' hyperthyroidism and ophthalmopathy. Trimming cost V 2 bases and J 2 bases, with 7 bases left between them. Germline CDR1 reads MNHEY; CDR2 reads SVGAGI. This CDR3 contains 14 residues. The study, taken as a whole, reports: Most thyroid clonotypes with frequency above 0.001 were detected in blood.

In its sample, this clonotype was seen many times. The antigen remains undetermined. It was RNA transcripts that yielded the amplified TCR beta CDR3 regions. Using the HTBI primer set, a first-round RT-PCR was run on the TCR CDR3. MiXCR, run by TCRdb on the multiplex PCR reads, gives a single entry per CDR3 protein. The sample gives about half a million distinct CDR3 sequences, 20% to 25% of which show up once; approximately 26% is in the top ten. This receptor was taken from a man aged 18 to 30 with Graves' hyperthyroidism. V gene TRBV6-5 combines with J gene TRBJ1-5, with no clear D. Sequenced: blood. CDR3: CASSYRPGNQPQHF. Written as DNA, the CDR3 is TGTGCCAGCAGTTACCGCCCAGGCAATCAGCCCCAGCATTTT.